This T cell receptor (beta chain) was recovered during a study of siplizumab effects on memory and regulatory T cells. Assays were performed on roughly 94,000 TCR templates per sample. The repertoire was sequenced with immunoSEQ multiplex PCR; TCRdb's copy has only in-frame clones and lacks some. The sample records approximately 58,000 clones, roughly 93% being singletons. As concerns this clone: The antigen is unknown.

Study findings and constraints: Naive T cells appeared more diverse than memory cells and seemed to be major alloresponse contributors.

V was cut by 7 bases and J by 3 bases, with 5 bases left in between. This CDR3 is 11 amino acids long. CDR1 is MGHRA and CDR2 is YSYEKL in the germline V gene. The source material was CD8+ T cells sorted from blood. This chain joins TRBV4-1 and TRBJ2-3; D gene ambiguous. The origin of this receptor is a human donor in good health. The CDR3: CASMKTDTQYF. CDR3 bases: TGCGCCAGCATGAAGACAGATACGCAGTATTTT.